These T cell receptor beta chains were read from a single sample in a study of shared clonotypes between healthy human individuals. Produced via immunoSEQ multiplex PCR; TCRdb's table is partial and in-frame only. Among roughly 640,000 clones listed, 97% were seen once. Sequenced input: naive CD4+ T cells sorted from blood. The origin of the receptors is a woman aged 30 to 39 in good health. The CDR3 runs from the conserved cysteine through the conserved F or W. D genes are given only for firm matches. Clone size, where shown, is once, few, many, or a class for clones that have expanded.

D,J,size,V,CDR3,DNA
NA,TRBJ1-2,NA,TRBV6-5,CASSSPLSGGSYGYTF,TGTGCCAGCAGTTCCCCTCTAAGTGGGGGGAGCTATGGCTACACCTTC
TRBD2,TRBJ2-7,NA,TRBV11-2,CASSLDQAAGVRYEQYF,TGTGCCAGCAGCTTAGATCAGGCAGCGGGAGTTCGCTACGAGCAGTACTTC
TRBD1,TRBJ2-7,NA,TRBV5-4,CASSPDRANEQYF,TGTGCCAGCAGTCCTGACAGGGCCAACGAGCAGTACTTC
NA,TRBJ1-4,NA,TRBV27,CASSFYGTNEKLFF,TGTGCCAGCAGTTTCTATGGAACTAATGAAAAACTGTTTTTT
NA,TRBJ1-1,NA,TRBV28,CATVVDTEAFF,TGTGCCACTGTGGTGGACACTGAAGCTTTCTTT
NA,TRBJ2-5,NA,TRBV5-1,CASSLVGQGSSEETQYF,TGCGCCAGCAGTTTGGTCGGGCAGGGAAGTTCCGAGGAGACCCAGTACTTC
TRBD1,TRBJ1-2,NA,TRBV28,CASSFRDRGRFSGYTF,TGTGCCAGCAGTTTTCGTGACAGGGGGCGTTTCTCTGGCTACACCTTC
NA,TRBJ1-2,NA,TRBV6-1,CASSHDGRYGYTF,TGTGCCAGCAGCCACGACGGACGCTATGGCTACACCTTC
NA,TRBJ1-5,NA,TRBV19,CASSILQSGNQPQHF,TGTGCCAGTAGTATCTTGCAGTCTGGCAATCAGCCCCAGCATTTT
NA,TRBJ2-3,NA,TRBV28,CASSTPTDTQYF,TGTGCCAGCAGTACACCAACAGATACGCAGTATTTT
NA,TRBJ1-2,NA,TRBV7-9,CASSRAVTEVGGYTF,TGTGCCAGCAGCCGTGCAGTGACCGAGGTGGGTGGCTACACCTTC
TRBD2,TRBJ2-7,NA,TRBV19,CASSEGLANYEQYF,TGTGCCAGTAGTGAAGGACTAGCGAACTACGAGCAGTACTTC
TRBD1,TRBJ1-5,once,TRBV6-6,CASRGTGHSNQPQHF,TGTGCCAGCAGGGGGACAGGCCATAGCAATCAGCCCCAGCATTTT
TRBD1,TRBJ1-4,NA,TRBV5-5,CASSLAGGGRREKLFF,TGTGCCAGCAGCTTGGCCGGAGGGGGCCGTAGGGAAAAACTGTTTTTT
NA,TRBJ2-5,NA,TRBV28,CASSFIDRSGETQYF,TGTGCCAGCAGTTTCATAGACAGGTCGGGGGAGACCCAGTACTTC
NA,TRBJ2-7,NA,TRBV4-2,CASSRVQDRLKFAEQYF,TGTGCCAGCAGCCGGGTACAGGACCGGCTAAAGTTCGCGGAGCAGTACTTC
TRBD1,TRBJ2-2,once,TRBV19,CASSIGTGAGELFF,TGTGCCAGTAGTATCGGGACAGGGGCCGGGGAGCTGTTTTTT
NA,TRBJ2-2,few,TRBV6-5,CASRGTDTGELFF,TGTGCCAGCAGAGGGACGGACACCGGGGAGCTGTTTTTT
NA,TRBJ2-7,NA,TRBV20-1,CSAGYREEQYF,TGCAGTGCTGGATACAGGGAGGAGCAGTACTTC
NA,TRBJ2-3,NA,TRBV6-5,CASSQEGVSTDTQYF,TGTGCCAGCAGTCAGGAGGGGGTTAGCACAGATACGCAGTATTTT
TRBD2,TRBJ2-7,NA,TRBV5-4,CASSFNGRLGEQYF,TGTGCCAGCAGCTTTAACGGGAGGCTTGGCGAGCAGTACTTC
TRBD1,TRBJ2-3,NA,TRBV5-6,CASSYRQGYPDTQYF,TGTGCCAGCAGCTACCGACAGGGATATCCAGATACGCAGTATTTT
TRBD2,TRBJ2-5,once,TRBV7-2,CASSFESGVGETQYF,TGTGCCAGCAGCTTCGAGAGCGGGGTGGGAGAGACCCAGTACTTC
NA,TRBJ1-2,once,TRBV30,CAWSLTTVRYTF,TGTGCCTGGAGTCTAACGACAGTCCGCTACACCTTC
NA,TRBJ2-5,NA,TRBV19,CASSDRQGMKTQYF,TGTGCCAGTAGTGACCGGCAGGGGATGAAGACCCAGTACTTC
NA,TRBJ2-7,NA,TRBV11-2,CASSPPGPYYYEQYF,TGTGCCAGCAGCCCTCCGGGACCGTACTACTACGAGCAGTACTTC
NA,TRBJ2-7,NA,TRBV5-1,CASSGGGYEQYF,TGCGCCAGCAGCGGGGGCGGCTACGAGCAGTACTTC
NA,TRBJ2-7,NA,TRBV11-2,CASSLSRDRYYEQYF,TGTGCCAGCAGCTTATCGCGGGACAGATACTACGAGCAGTACTTC
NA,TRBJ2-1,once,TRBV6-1,CASSEATFLGGSEQFF,TGTGCCAGCAGTGAAGCGACTTTCTTAGGTGGCAGTGAGCAGTTCTTC
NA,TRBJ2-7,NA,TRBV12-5,CASGFWLYYEQYF,TGTGCTAGTGGTTTTTGGTTATACTACGAGCAGTACTTC
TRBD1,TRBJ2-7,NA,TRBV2,CASRATGGRYEQYF,TGTGCCAGCAGAGCGACAGGGGGACGGTACGAGCAGTACTTC
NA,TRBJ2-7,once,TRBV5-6,CASSLGSGSEQYF,TGTGCCAGCAGCTTGGGGTCGGGGAGCGAGCAGTACTTC
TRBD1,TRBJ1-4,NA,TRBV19,CASSLRDRGSPNEKLFF,TGTGCCAGTAGTCTCCGGGACAGGGGGAGTCCTAATGAAAAACTGTTTTTT
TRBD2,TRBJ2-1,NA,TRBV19,CASSIIAGSYNEQFF,TGTGCCAGTAGTATTATAGCGGGCTCCTACAATGAGCAGTTCTTC
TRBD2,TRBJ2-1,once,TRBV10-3,CAISDPGTSGNHEQFF,TGTGCCATCAGTGACCCTGGGACTAGCGGGAACCATGAGCAGTTCTTC
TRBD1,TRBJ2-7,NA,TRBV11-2,CASSLVSQGAYEQYF,TGTGCCAGCAGCTTAGTATCGCAGGGGGCCTACGAGCAGTACTTC
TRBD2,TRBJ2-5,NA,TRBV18,CASSPQHAGGPETQYF,TGTGCCAGCTCACCACAGCATGCGGGAGGGCCGGAGACCCAGTACTTC
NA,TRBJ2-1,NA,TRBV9,CASSVVGNSYNEQFF,TGTGCCAGCAGCGTAGTCGGGAACTCCTACAATGAGCAGTTCTTC
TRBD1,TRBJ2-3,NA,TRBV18,CASSPGTGADTQYF,TGTGCCAGCTCACCCGGGACAGGGGCAGATACGCAGTATTTT
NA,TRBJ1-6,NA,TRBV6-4,CASSDKDPRSSYNSPLHF,TGTGCCAGCAGTGACAAGGATCCTAGAAGCTCCTATAATTCACCCCTCCACTTT
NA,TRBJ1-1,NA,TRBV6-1,CASSVTGSETEAFF,TGTGCCAGCAGTGTCACAGGGTCTGAAACTGAAGCTTTCTTT
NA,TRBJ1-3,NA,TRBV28,CASGTAQLSSGNTIYF,TGTGCCAGCGGCACGGCGCAGCTGAGCTCTGGAAACACCATATATTTT
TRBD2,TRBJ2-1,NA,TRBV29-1,CSGGLAEYNEQFF,TGCAGCGGAGGACTAGCGGAATACAATGAGCAGTTCTTC
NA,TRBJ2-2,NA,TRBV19,CASSIVRWSGELFF,TGTGCCAGTAGTATAGTAAGGTGGAGCGGGGAGCTGTTTTTT
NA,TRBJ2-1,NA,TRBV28,CASSFFDEQFF,TGTGCCAGCAGTTTTTTCGATGAGCAGTTCTTC
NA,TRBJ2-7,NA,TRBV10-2,CASGNAFHSALYF,TGCGCCAGCGGAAATGCATTCCACTCGGCATTGTACTTC
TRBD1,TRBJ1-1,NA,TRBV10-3,CAISEWDREWAEAFF,TGTGCCATCAGTGAATGGGACAGGGAATGGGCTGAAGCTTTCTTT
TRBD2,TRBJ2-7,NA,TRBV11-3,CARGLAGIFYEQYF,TGTGCCAGGGGACTAGCGGGGATCTTTTACGAGCAGTACTTC